Included here is one T cell receptor (beta chain) sequence, with context. Its antigen is undetermined. The table came from immunoSEQ multiplex PCR; TCRdb's copy has only in-frame clones and leaves some out. Of 140,000 to 150,000 clones in the sample, more than 80% were seen once. This entry belongs to a study of T cell responses to AZD1222 COVID-19 vaccine. Study-level information: Second doses were pooled across both intervals (about 4 or about 12 weeks). General study findings and limits: Clonal diversity may have been underestimated in mostly white British donors. Spike-specific TCR breadth and depth went up after people got two AZD1222 doses.

Germline assignment: CDR1 LGHDT and CDR2 YNNKEL (reference sequence). Trimming cost V 5 bases and J 6 bases, with 17 bases left between them. The CDR3 has 16 amino acids. This TCR came from an adult in good health. The V gene is TRBV3-1 (or the pseudogene TRBV3-2), the J gene TRBJ1-6, with D perhaps TRBD1 (6 bases). The sample consisted of peripheral blood, taken on day 0 of AZD1222 vaccination. The CDR3 coding sequence is TGTGCCAGCAGCTATCATGATCGACAGGCTAATTCACCCCTCCACTTT. Translating gives CASSYHDRQANSPLHF.